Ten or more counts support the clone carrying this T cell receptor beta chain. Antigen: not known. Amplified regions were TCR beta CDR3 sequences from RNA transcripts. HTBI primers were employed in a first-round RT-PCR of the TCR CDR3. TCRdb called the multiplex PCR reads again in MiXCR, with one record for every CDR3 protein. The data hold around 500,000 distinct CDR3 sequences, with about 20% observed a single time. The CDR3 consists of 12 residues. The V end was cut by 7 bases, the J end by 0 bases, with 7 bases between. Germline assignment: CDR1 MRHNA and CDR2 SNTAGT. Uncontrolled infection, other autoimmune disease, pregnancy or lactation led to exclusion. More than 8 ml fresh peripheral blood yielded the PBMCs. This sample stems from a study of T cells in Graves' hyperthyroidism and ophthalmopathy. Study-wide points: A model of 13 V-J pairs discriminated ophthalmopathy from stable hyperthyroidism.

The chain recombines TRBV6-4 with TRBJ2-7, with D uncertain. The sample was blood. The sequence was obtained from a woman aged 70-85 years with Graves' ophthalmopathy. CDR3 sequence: CASKWGSYEQYF. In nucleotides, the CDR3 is TGTGCCAGCAAATGGGGCTCCTACGAGCAGTACTTC.